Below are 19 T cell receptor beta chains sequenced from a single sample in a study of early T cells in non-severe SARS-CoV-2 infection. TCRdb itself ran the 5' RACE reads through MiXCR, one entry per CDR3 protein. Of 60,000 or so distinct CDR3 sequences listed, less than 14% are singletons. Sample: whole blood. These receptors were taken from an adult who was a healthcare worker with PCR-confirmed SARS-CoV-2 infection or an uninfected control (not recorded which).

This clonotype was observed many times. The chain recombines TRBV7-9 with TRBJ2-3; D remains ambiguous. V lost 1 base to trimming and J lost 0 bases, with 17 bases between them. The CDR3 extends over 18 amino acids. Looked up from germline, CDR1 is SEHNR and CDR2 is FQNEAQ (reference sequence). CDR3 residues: CASSLVALGESSTDTQYF. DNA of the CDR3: TGTGCCAGCAGCTTAGTCGCCCTCGGTGAATCTAGCACAGATACGCAGTATTTT.

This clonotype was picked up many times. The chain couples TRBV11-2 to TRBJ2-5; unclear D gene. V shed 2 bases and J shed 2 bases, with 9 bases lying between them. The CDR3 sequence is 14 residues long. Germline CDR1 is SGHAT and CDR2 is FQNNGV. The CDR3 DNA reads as TGTGCCAGCAGCTTACGATCGTCTCAAGAGACCCAGTACTTC. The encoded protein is CASSLRSSQETQYF.

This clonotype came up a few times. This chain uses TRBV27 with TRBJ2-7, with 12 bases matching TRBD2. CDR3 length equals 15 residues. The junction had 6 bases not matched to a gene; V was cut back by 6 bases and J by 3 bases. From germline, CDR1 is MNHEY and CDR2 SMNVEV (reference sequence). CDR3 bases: TGTGCCAGCAGAAATAGACTAGCGGGGGACTACGAGCAGTACTTC. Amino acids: CASRNRLAGDYEQYF.

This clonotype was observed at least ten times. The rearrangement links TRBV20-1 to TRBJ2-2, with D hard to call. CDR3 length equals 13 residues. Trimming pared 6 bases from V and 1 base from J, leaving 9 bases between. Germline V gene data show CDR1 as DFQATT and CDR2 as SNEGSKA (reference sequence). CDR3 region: CSAEALNTGELFF. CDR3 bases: TGCAGTGCCGAGGCCTTGAACACCGGGGAGCTGTTTTTT.

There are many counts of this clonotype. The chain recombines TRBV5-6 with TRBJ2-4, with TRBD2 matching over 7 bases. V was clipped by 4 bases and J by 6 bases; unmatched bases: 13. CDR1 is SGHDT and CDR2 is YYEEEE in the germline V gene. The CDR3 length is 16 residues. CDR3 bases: TGTGCCAGCAGCCCCGGGCCGCGCGGGAGCCTAAACATTCAGTACTTC. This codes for CASSPGPRGSLNIQYF.

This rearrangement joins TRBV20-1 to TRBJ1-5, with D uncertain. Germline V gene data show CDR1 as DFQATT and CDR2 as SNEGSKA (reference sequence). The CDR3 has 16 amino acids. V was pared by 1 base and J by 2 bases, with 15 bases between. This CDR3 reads CSARGRFGVGNQPQHF. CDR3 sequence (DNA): TGCAGTGCTAGAGGCCGATTTGGGGTTGGCAATCAGCCCCAGCATTTT.

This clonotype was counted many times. CDR3 in amino acids: CASRDQGHEQYF. For the CDR3, the DNA is TGTGCCAGCAGGGATCAGGGCCACGAGCAGTACTTC. The chain employs TRBV12-3 or TRBV12-4 and TRBJ2-7, with D possibly matching TRBD1 (5 bases). This CDR3 has 12 residues. The V end was cut by 6 bases, the J end by 5 bases, with 11 bases between.

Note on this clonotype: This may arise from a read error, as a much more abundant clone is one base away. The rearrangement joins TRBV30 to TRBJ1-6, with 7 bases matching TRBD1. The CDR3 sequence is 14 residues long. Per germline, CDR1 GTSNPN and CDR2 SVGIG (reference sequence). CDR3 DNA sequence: TGTGCCTGGGGGAGCGGACAGGCAAATTCACCCCTCCTCTTT. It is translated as CAWGSGQANSPLLF.

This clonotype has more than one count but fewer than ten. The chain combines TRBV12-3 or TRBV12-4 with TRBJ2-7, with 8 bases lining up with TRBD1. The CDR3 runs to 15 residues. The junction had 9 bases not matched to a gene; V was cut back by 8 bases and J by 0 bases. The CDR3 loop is CASGDQTGVSYEQYF. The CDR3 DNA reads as TGTGCCAGCGGGGACCAGACAGGGGTCTCCTACGAGCAGTACTTC.

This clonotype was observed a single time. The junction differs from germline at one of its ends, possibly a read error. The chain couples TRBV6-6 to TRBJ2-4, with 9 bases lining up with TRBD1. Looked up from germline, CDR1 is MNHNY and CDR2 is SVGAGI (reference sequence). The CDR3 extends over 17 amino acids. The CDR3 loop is CAGSLPKTGGDKNIQYF. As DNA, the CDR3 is TGTGCCGGCAGTCTCCCTAAGACAGGGGGGGACAAAAACATTCAGTACTTC.

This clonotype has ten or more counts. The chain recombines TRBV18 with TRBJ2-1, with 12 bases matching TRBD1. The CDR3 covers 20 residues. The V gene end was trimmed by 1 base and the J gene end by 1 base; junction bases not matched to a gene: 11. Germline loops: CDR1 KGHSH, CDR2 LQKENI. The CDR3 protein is CASSPLSGTGGAWSYNEQFF. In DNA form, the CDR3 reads TGTGCCAGCTCACCACTATCCGGGACAGGGGGCGCCTGGTCCTACAATGAGCAGTTCTTC.

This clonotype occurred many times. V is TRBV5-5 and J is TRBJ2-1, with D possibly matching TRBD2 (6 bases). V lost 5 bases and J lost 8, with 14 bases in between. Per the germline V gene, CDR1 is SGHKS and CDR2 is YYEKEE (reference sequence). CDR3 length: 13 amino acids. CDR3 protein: CASSLRGVDEQFF. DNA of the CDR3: TGTGCCAGCAGTCTGCGGGGAGTGGATGAGCAGTTCTTC.

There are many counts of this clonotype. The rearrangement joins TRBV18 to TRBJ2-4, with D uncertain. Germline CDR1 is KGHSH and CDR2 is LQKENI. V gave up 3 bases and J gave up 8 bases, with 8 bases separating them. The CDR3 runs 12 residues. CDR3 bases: TGTGCCAGCTCACCCCCCTCGGACATTCAGTACTTC. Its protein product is CASSPPSDIQYF. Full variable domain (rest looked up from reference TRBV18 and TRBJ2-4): NAGVMQNPRHLVRRRGQEARLRCSPMKGHSHVYWYRQLPEEGLKFMVYLQKENIIDESGMPKERFSAEFPKEGPSILRIQQVVRGDSAAYFCASSPPSDIQYFGAGTRLSVL.

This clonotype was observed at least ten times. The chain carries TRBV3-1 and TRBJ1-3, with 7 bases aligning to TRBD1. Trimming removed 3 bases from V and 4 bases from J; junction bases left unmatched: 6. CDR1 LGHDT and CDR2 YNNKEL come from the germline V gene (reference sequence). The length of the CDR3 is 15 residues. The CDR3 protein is CASSQTTGWGNTIYF. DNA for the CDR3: TGTGCCAGCAGCCAGACGACAGGGTGGGGAAACACCATATATTTT.

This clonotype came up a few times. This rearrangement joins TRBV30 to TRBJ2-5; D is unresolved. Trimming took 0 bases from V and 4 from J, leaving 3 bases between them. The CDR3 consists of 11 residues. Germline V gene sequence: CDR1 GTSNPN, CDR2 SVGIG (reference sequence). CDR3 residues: CAWSVRETQYF. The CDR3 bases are TGTGCCTGGAGTGTACGAGAGACCCAGTACTTC.

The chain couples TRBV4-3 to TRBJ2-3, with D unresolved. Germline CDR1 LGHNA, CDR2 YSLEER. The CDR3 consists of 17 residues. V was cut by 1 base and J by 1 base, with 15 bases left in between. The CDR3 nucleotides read TGCGCCAGCAGCCAAGTAGTAGCCAAGTGGGGCACAGATACGCAGTATTTT. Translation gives CASSQVVAKWGTDTQYF.

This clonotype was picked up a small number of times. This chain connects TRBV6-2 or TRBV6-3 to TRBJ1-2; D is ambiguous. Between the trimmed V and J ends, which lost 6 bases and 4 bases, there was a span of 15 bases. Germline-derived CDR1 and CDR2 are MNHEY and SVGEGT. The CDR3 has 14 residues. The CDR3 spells CASRPTPAVYGYTF. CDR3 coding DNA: TGTGCCAGCAGGCCGACACCGGCGGTCTATGGCTACACCTTC.

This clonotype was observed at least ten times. Here the CDR3 DNA reads TGTGCCAGCAGTGCCTCATGGGGAACCTATGGCTACACCTTC. Its translation is CASSASWGTYGYTF. V usage is TRBV6-5 and J usage is TRBJ1-2; D unclear. Trimming took off 5 bases at V and 4 bases at J, with 14 bases between the two ends. The CDR3 is 14 amino acids. CDR1 MNHEY and CDR2 SVGAGI come from the germline V gene.

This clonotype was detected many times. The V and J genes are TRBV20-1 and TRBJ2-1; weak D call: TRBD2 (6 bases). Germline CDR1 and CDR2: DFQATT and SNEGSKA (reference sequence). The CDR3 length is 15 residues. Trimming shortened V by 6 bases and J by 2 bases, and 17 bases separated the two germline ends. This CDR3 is CSAEVARGTYNEQFF. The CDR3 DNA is TGCAGTGCCGAGGTGGCGCGGGGTACCTACAATGAGCAGTTCTTC.